This T cell receptor beta chain derives from a study of shared T cell receptors in the human thymus. Germline V gives CDR1 MNHNY, CDR2 SVGAGI (reference sequence). The CDR3 is 14 residues long. V lost 4 bases and J 0 bases, leaving 6 bases between the germline ends. The protocol was immunoSEQ multiplex PCR, while the TCRdb copy is restricted to in-frame clones and leaves out a portion. The data hold 700,000 or so clones, with 70% to 90% observed a single time. These data are also associated with another study on human thymus T cells. That paper adds: Gene usage (both V and J) appeared biased in thymic and blood repertoires. Thymic repertoires overlap heavily among unrelated individuals, related research has reported.

The sequenced sample consisted of thymocytes. The chain employs TRBV6-6 and TRBJ2-2; possible D gene TRBD2, 6 bases. The TCR sequence derives from a girl under two years old with a congenital heart defect. The CDR3 DNA reads as TGTGCCAGCAGTTTAGCGGCGAACACCGGGGAGCTGTTTTTT. Translating gives CASSLAANTGELFF.